The 2 T cell receptor beta chains in this list originate from one sample, sequenced in a study of Ad26.COV2.S vaccination and SARS-CoV-2 variants. Measured with immunoSEQ multiplex PCR; TCRdb has only the in-frame clones, and not every one. The sample records hundreds of thousands of clones, approximately 90% being singletons. Treatment here: around 19 received Ad26.COV2.S at low or high dose, single or two shots; about 5 received placebo; per-sample allocation not given. The investigators took samples on day 63 after the first vaccine or placebo injection. The material sequenced was peripheral blood, taken in a trial of Ad26.COV2.S vaccine versus placebo. The receptors stem from a person aged 18 to 65 who received the Ad26.COV2.S COVID-19 vaccine or a placebo.

V usage is TRBV7-2 and J usage is TRBJ2-7; 10 bases agree with TRBD1. CDR1 is SGHTA, CDR2 FQGNSA, per germline. The CDR3 totals 15 residues. With V trimmed by 2 bases and J by 7 bases, 8 bases remained unmatched. The CDR3 DNA is TGTGCCAGCAGCTTACTGGGACAGGGGACGGGAGAGCAGTACTTC. Protein: CASSLLGQGTGEQYF.

The chain employs TRBV5-1 and TRBJ2-3; the match to TRBD2 covers 8 bases. The CDR3 has 15 amino acids. CDR1 and CDR2 (germline): SGHRS, YFSETQ. Trimming cost V 0 bases and J 4 bases; bases outside gene matches: 4. The CDR3 loop reads CASSLGGRNADTQYF. CDR3 sequence (DNA): TGCGCCAGCAGCTTGGGCGGGAGGAACGCAGATACGCAGTATTTT.